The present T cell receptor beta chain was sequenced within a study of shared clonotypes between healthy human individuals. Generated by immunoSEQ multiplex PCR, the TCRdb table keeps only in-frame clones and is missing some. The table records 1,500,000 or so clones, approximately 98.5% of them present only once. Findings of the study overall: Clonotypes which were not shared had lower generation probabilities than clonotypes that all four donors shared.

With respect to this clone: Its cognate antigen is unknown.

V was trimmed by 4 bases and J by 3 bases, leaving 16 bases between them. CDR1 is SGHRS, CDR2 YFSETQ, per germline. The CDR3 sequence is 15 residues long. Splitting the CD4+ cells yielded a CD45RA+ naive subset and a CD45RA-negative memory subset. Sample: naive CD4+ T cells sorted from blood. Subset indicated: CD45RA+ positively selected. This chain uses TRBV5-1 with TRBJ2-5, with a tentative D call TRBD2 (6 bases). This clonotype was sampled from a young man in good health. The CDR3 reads CASSMGGTGEETQYF. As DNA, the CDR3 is TGCGCCAGCAGCATGGGAGGTACGGGGGAAGAGACCCAGTACTTC.